Below, 17 T cell receptor beta chains from the same sample are listed, as sequenced in a study of type 1 regulatory T cells. General study findings and limits: Type 1 regulatory T cells had a more restricted TCR repertoire than non-type 1 regulatory T cells.

No cognate antigen is known for these TCRs. One entry per CDR3 protein results from TCRdb running MiXCR on the reads. The repertoire has about 69,000 distinct CDR3 sequences, more than 20% of them found once; the top ten carry more than 7.5%. The specimen sequenced was cultured type 1 regulatory T (Tr1) cells, either the whole culture or a sorted fraction (not recorded which). These receptors were taken from a human donor in good health.

The rearrangement uses TRBV19 and TRBJ2-3, with D possibly matching TRBD2 (5 bases). The CDR3 loop spans 15 amino acids. Germline CDR1 LNHDA, CDR2 SQIVND (reference sequence). The V end was cut by 7 bases, the J end by 2 bases, with 16 bases between. The chain's CDR3 is CASNSRAGYTDTQYF. CDR3 nucleotides: TGTGCCAGTAACTCGAGGGCAGGTTACACAGATACGCAGTATTTT. Supplemented by reference TRBV19 and TRBJ2-3, the full variable domain reads DGGITQSPKYLFRKEGQNVTLSCEQNLNHDAMYWYRQDPGQGLRLIYYSQIVNDFQKGDIAEGYSVSREKKESFPLTVTSAQKNPTAFYLCASNSRAGYTDTQYFGPGTRLTVL.

Ten or more counts support this clonotype. The chain is built from TRBV28 and TRBJ2-7; 8 positions match TRBD2. The CDR3 contains 14 residues. The junction had 9 bases not matched to a gene; V was cut back by 4 bases and J by 7 bases. CDR1 is MDHEN and CDR2 is SYDVKM in the germline V gene. CDR3 DNA sequence: TGTGCCAGCAGTTCGGGACTAGTGATGGGGGAGCAGTACTTC. This gives the protein CASSSGLVMGEQYF. Together with reference TRBV28 and TRBJ2-7, the CDR3 gives the full variable domain: DVKVTQSSRYLVKRTGEKVFLECVQDMDHENMFWYRQDPGLGLRLIYFSYDVKMKEKGDIPEGYSVSREKKERFSLILESASTNQTSMYLCASSSGLVMGEQYFGPGTRLTVT.

The chain employs TRBV7-9 and TRBJ2-1; D is unresolved. V was shortened by 1 base and J by 4 bases, with 11 bases between the two germline ends. This CDR3 comprises 15 residues. CDR1 and CDR2 (germline): SEHNR, FQNEAQ (reference sequence). The CDR3 region has the DNA TGTGCCAGCAGCTTAGGGGGTAACGCTTACAATGAGCAGTTCTTC. The encoded protein is CASSLGGNAYNEQFF. Looking up the rest from reference TRBV7-9 and TRBJ2-1 gives the full variable domain: DTGVSQNPRHKITKRGQNVTFRCDPISEHNRLYWYRQTLGQGPEFLTYFQNEAQLEKSRLLSDRFSAERPKGSFSTLEIQRTEQGDSAMYLCASSLGGNAYNEQFFGPGTRLTVL.

The CDR3 reads CSADGSRGTGELFF. The DNA of the CDR3 is TGCAGTGCAGACGGGAGCAGGGGCACCGGGGAGCTGTTTTTT. The gene calls are TRBV20-1 and TRBJ2-2; either TRBD1 or TRBD2 may fit D (6 bases each). Germline V gene lookup returns CDR1 DFQATT and CDR2 SNEGSKA (reference sequence). The V end was cut by 6 bases, the J end by 4 bases, with 15 bases between. CDR3 length: 14 amino acids.

This chain uses TRBV29-1 with TRBJ2-7; possible D gene TRBD2, 5 bases. Germline V lookup: CDR1 SQVTM, CDR2 ANQGSEA. V lost 4 bases and J 4 bases, leaving 14 bases between the germline ends. The CDR3 totals 13 residues. The CDR3 spells CSVVEGSLYEQYF. CDR3 sequence (DNA): TGCAGCGTTGTTGAGGGTAGTCTGTACGAGCAGTACTTC.

This clonotype was counted a few times. The J gene is TRBJ2-3, the V gene TRBV6-5; 8 nucleotides match TRBD2. CDR1 is MNHEY and CDR2 is SVGAGI in the germline V gene. V shed 4 bases and J 6 bases; nucleotides not matched to a gene: 15. The CDR3 extends over 17 amino acids. This CDR3 reads CASSSRLSSGQGDTQYF. DNA of the CDR3: TGTGCCAGCAGTTCCCGTCTATCTAGCGGGCAGGGGGATACGCAGTATTTT.

J is TRBJ1-2 and V is TRBV12-3 or TRBV12-4, with D perhaps matching TRBD1 (5 bases). V lost 5 bases, J lost 6 bases, and 16 bases lay in between. CDR3 length: 14 residues. The CDR3 region has the DNA TGTGCCAGCAGTGATCGCGGGGCGATTAATGGCTACACCTTC. This sequence encodes CASSDRGAINGYTF.

This clonotype turned up a few times. V and J are TRBV6-2 or TRBV6-3 and TRBJ2-7, with D perhaps TRBD1 (5 bases). Germline values: CDR1 MNHEY, CDR2 SVGEGT. The V end was cut by 6 bases, the J end by 1 base, with 7 bases between. The CDR3 has 12 amino acids. The CDR3: CASRGLSYEQYF. CDR3 sequence (DNA): TGTGCCAGCAGGGGGCTATCCTACGAGCAGTACTTC.

There are a few counts of this clonotype. V usage is TRBV28 and J usage is TRBJ2-7; TRBD2 matches at 8 bases. The V gene end was trimmed by 7 bases and the J gene end by 0 bases; junction bases not matched to a gene: 8. CDR1 MDHEN and CDR2 SYDVKM come from the germline V gene. The CDR3 has 15 residues. The CDR3, as DNA: TGTGCCAGCACCTGGGGTCTAGCGGGCTCCTACGAGCAGTACTTC. Residues: CASTWGLAGSYEQYF.

The gene calls are TRBV5-1 and TRBJ1-4; 11 bases are a match to TRBD1. The CDR3 contains 15 residues. Per the germline V gene, CDR1 is SGHRS and CDR2 is YFSETQ. V lost 5 bases, J lost 8 bases, and 8 bases stayed unmatched. The CDR3 here is CASRSGQGVGEKLFF. CDR3 bases: TGCGCCAGCAGATCGGGACAGGGGGTTGGAGAAAAACTGTTTTTT.

Comments on this clonotype: It may be a read error: a sequence one base away is much more abundant. Since no conserved phenylalanine or tryptophan closes the CDR3, a read error is the likely cause. The chain joins TRBV5-1 to TRBJ1-1, with 9 nucleotides matching TRBD1. V trimming: 4 bases; J trimming: 5 bases; junction bases outside the gene matches: 9. The CDR3 length is 15 residues. The germline CDR1 and CDR2 sequences are SGHRS and YFSETQ. The CDR3 DNA is TGCGCCAGCAGCCAAACAGGGGGCGCTTCTACTGAAGCTTTCCTT. Translating it yields CASSQTGGASTEAFL.

The sample holds many counts of this clonotype. The rearrangement uses TRBV5-6 and TRBJ2-7, with 7 nucleotides matching TRBD1. From germline, CDR1 is SGHDT and CDR2 YYEEEE. V gave up 0 bases and J gave up 6 bases; unmatched junction bases: 12. The CDR3 contains 16 residues. The CDR3 coding sequence is TGTGCCAGCAGCTTGGCCGGTGAGACAGGGACCTCCGAGCAGTACTTC. Its translation is CASSLAGETGTSEQYF.

The V call is TRBV7-2, the J call TRBJ2-7; no firm D call. Germline lookup yields CDR1 SGHTA and CDR2 FQGNSA. The CDR3 has 12 amino acids. V was pared by 3 bases and J by 3 bases, with 6 bases between. CDR3 residues: CASSFDLYEQYF. The DNA for the CDR3 is TGTGCCAGCAGCTTTGACCTCTACGAGCAGTACTTC.

Concerning this clonotype itself: At one boundary the junction diverges from the germline segment, which might be a read error. V usage is TRBV25-1 and J usage is TRBJ2-2; D is possibly TRBD2 (5 bases). Germline CDR1 and CDR2: MGHDK and SYGVNS. The CDR3 is made up of 12 amino acids. This CDR3 is CASTENTGELLF. CDR3 coding DNA: TGTGCCAGCACTGAGAACACCGGGGAGCTGCTTTTT.

This clonotype was counted only a few times. The chain has TRBV7-8 and TRBJ2-7; no clear D gene. V lost 1 base to trimming and J lost 7 bases, with 11 bases between them. The CDR3 length is 13 residues. CDR1 SGHVS and CDR2 FQNEAQ come from the germline V gene. CDR3 amino acids: CASSLEPSWEQYF. The CDR3 nucleotides are TGTGCCAGCAGCTTAGAGCCCTCCTGGGAGCAGTACTTC.

The gene calls are TRBV28 and TRBJ1-6, with 10 nucleotides matching TRBD1. The germline gives CDR1 MDHEN, CDR2 SYDVKM. With 6 bases clipped from V and 7 bases from J, the junction kept 3 bases outside the gene matches. The CDR3 loop spans 14 amino acids. CDR3 sequence reads: CASSSGQGNSPLHF. The CDR3 region has the DNA TGTGCCAGCAGCTCGGGACAGGGGAATTCACCCCTCCACTTT.

The CDR3 sequence is CASSLFGGSGRQETQYF. CDR3 in DNA: TGTGCCAGCAGTTTATTTGGGGGCTCAGGTCGGCAAGAGACCCAGTACTTC. The V gene is TRBV12-3 or TRBV12-4, the J gene TRBJ2-5; maybe TRBD1 (6 bases). Trimming removed 2 bases at V and 2 bases at J, with 18 bases between. The CDR3 has 17 residues.